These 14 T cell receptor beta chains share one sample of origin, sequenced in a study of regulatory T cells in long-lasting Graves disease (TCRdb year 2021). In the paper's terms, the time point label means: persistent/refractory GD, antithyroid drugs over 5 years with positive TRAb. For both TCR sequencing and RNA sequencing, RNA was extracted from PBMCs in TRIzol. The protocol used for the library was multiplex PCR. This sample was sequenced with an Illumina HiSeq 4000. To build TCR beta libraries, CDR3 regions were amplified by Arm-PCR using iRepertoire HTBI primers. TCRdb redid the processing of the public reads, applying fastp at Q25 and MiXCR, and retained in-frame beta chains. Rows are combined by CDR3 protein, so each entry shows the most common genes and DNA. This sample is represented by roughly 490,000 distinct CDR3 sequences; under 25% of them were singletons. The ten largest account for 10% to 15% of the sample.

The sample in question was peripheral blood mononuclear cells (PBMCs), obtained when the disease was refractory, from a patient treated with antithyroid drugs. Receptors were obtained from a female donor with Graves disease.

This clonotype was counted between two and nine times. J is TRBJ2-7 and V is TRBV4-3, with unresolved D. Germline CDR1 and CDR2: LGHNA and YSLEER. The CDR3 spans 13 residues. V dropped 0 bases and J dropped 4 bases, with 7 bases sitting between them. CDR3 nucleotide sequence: TGCGCCAGCAGCCAAGATTGGGGTTACGAGCAGTACTTC. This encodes CASSQDWGYEQYF.

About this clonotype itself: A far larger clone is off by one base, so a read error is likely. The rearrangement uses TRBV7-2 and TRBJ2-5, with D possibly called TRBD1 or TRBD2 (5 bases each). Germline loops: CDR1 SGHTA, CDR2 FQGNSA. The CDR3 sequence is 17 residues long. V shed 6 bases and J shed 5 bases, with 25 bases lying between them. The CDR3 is CASSEGRLTGTRETQYF. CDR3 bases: TGTGCCAGCAGTGAAGGCCGACTAACGGGGACCAGGGAGACCCAGTACTTC. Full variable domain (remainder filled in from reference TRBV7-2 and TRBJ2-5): GAGVSQSPSNKVTEKGKDVELRCDPISGHTALYWYRQSLGQGLEFLIYFQGNSAPDKSGLPSDRFSAERTGGSVSTLTIQRTQQEDSAVYLCASSEGRLTGTRETQYFGPGTRLLVL.

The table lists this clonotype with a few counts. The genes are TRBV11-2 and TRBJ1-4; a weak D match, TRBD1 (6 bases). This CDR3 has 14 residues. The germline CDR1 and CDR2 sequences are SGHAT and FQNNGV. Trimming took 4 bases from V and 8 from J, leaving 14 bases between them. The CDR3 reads CASSSQGGQEKLFF. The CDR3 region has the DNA TGTGCCAGCAGCTCCCAAGGGGGGCAGGAAAAACTGTTTTTT. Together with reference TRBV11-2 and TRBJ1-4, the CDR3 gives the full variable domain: EAGVAQSPRYKIIEKRQSVAFWCNPISGHATLYWYQQILGQGPKLLIQFQNNGVVDDSQLPKDRFSAERLKGVDSTLKIQPAKLEDSAVYLCASSSQGGQEKLFFGSGTQLSVL.

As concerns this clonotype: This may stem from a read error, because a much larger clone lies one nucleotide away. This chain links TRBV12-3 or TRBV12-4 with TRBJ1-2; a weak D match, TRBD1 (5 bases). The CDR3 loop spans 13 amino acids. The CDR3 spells CASSPSGSYGHTF. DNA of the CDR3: TGTGCCAGCAGTCCCTCAGGGAGCTATGGCCACACCTTC.

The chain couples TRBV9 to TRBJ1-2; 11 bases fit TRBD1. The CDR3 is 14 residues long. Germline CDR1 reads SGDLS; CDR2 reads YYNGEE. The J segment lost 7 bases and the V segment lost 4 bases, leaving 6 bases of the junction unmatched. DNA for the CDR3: TGTGCCAGCAGCACCGGACAGGGGGCTAGTGGCTACACCTTC. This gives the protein CASSTGQGASGYTF.

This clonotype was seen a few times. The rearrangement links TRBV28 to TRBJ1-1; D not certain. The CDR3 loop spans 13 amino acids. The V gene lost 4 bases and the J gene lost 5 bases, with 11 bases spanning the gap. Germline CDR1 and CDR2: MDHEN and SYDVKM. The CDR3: CASSSFSATEAFF. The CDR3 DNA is TGTGCCAGCAGTTCATTTTCAGCTACTGAAGCTTTCTTT.

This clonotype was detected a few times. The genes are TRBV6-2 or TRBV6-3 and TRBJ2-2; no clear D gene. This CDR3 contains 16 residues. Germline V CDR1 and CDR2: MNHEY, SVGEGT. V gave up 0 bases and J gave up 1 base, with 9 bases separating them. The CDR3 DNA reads TGTGCCAGCAGTTACTCTGGCAGTAAGAACACCGGGGAGCTGTTTTTT. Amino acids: CASSYSGSKNTGELFF.

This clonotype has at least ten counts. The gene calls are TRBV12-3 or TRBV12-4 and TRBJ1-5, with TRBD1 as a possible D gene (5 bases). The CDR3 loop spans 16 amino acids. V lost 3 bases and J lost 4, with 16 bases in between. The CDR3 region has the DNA TGTGCCAGCAGTTTTGGAGCCAGGGCGGGGAATCAGCCCCAGCATTTT. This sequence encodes CASSFGARAGNQPQHF.

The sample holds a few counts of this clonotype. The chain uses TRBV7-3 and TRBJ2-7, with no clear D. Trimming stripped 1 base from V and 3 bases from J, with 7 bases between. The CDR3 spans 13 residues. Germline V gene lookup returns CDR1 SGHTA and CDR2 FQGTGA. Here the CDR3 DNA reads TGTGCCAGCAGCTTAATACACCTCTACGAGCAGTACTTC. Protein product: CASSLIHLYEQYF.

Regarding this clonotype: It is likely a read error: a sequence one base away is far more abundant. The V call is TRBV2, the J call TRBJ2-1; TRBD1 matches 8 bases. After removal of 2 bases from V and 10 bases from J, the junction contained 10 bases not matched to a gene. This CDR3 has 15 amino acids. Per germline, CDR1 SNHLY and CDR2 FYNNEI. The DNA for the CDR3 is TGTGCCAGCAGTGAATTGGCGACAGGGGCCTACGAGCAGTTCTTC. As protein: CASSELATGAYEQFF.

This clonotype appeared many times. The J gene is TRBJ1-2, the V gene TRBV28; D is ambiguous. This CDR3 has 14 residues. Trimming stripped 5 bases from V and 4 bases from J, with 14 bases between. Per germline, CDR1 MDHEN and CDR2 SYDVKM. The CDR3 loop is CASSPPAAPYGYTF. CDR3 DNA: TGTGCCAGCAGTCCCCCGGCAGCGCCCTATGGCTACACCTTC.

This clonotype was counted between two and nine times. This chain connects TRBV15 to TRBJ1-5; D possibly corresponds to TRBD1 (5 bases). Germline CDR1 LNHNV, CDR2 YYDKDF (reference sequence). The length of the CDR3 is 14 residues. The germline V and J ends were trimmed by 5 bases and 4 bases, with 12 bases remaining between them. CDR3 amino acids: CATSGRVGNQPQHF. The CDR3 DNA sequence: TGTGCCACCAGCGGCAGGGTGGGAAATCAGCCCCAGCATTTT.

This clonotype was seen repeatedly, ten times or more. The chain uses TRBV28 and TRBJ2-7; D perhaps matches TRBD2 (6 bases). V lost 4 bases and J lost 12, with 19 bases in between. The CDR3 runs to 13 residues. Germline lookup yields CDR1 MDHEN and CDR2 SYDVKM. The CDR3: CASSSPSASGRYF. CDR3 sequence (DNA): TGTGCCAGCAGTTCCCCCTCTGCGAGCGGGCGGTACTTC.

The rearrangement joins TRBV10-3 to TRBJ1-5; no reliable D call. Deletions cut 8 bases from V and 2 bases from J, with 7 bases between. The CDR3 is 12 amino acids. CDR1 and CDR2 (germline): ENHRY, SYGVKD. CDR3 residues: CAIDDGNQPQHF. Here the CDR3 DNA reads TGTGCCATCGATGACGGCAATCAGCCCCAGCATTTT.